A single sample gave rise to the 10 T cell receptor beta chains below, sequenced in a study of response to subunit inactivated influenza vaccine. TCRdb itself ran the RT-PCR reads through MiXCR, one entry per CDR3 protein. The data contain hundreds of thousands of distinct CDR3 sequences, around 18% of them seen just once; the ten biggest clones take up under 13%. The sample in question was PBMCs from blood, obtained more than 4 days after vaccination. All receptors come from a man in his forties or fifties who received an inactivated influenza vaccine.

This clonotype was counted only a few times. The chain couples TRBV6-1 to TRBJ2-5, with D unresolved. V lost 3 bases to trimming and J lost 0 bases, with 11 bases between them. The CDR3 contains 15 residues. Germline CDR1 and CDR2: MNHNS and SASEGT. In nucleotides, the CDR3 is TGTGCCAGCAGTGACCCCCCAACGTACCAAGAGACCCAGTACTTC. It codes for CASSDPPTYQETQYF.

V gene TRBV5-1 combines with J gene TRBJ2-5; weak D call: TRBD2 (6 bases). The germline V gene encodes CDR1 SGHRS and CDR2 YFSETQ. The V end lost 5 bases, the J end lost 1 base, and 12 bases lay between the germline ends. The CDR3 consists of 14 residues. The CDR3 coding sequence is TGCGCCAGCAGTGGGGGGTTAACCCAAGAGACCCAGTACTTC. It specifies CASSGGLTQETQYF.

This clonotype was counted a few times. The chain has TRBV20-1 and TRBJ2-3, with 7 positions matching TRBD2. Germline V gives CDR1 DFQATT, CDR2 SNEGSKA (reference sequence). The CDR3 consists of 15 residues. V lost 3 bases and J lost 0; bases outside the gene matches: 6. The CDR3 region is CSARGAGWSTDTQYF. The CDR3 DNA is TGCAGTGCTAGGGGAGCGGGGTGGAGCACAGATACGCAGTATTTT.

The chain carries TRBV6-1 and TRBJ2-1; 9 bases align to TRBD2. The CDR3 runs 13 residues. CDR1 MNHNS and CDR2 SASEGT come from the germline V gene. J was trimmed by 6 bases and V by 8 bases; bases with no gene match: 5. CDR3 nucleotides: TGTGCCAGCGAGGGACTAGCAAGCAATGAGCAGTTCTTC. This codes for CASEGLASNEQFF.

This clonotype was seen a handful of times. V usage is TRBV15 and J usage is TRBJ2-7; 10 positions match TRBD1. J was trimmed by 5 bases and V by 3 bases; bases with no gene match: 7. From germline, CDR1 is LNHNV and CDR2 YYDKDF (reference sequence). The length of the CDR3 is 15 residues. CDR3 in amino acids: CATSREDRGYNEQYF. DNA for the CDR3: TGTGCCACCAGCAGGGAGGACAGGGGGTACAACGAGCAGTACTTC.

This clonotype was detected ten times or more. The genes are TRBV7-2 and TRBJ2-1; no firm D call. The V end lost 3 bases, the J end lost 6 bases, and 6 bases lay between the germline ends. From germline, CDR1 is SGHTA and CDR2 FQGNSA. This CDR3 comprises 12 residues. CDR3 in DNA: TGTGCCAGCAGCTTCGAAGGCAATGAGCAGTTCTTC. Encoded protein: CASSFEGNEQFF.

This clonotype was detected a few times. DNA of the CDR3: TGCGCCAGCAGGGTCTCGAGAGATACGCAGTATTTT. Encoded protein: CASRVSRDTQYF. The rearrangement links TRBV5-1 to TRBJ2-3; unclear D gene. Germline-derived CDR1 and CDR2 are SGHRS and YFSETQ. The CDR3 covers 12 residues. V was pared by 5 bases and J by 5 bases, with 9 bases between.

This chain links TRBV12-3 or TRBV12-4 with TRBJ1-1; D perhaps matches TRBD1 (5 bases). Deletions cut 2 bases from V and 10 bases from J, with 14 bases between. The CDR3 length is 13 residues. The CDR3 nucleotides are TGTGCCAGCAGTTTAAGCGGGACTGGCGGAGCTTTCTTT. Its protein is CASSLSGTGGAFF.

This clonotype was picked up a small number of times. This sequence joins TRBV15 and TRBJ2-1, with 8 bases aligning to TRBD2. Trimming cost V 0 bases and J 0 bases; bases outside gene matches: 4. From germline, CDR1 is LNHNV and CDR2 YYDKDF (reference sequence). This CDR3 spans 17 amino acids. The CDR3 sequence: CATSRDVAGSSYNEQFF. The DNA of the CDR3 is TGTGCCACCAGCAGAGATGTAGCGGGGAGCTCCTACAATGAGCAGTTCTTC. Full variable domain (outside the CDR3, taken from reference TRBV15 and TRBJ2-1): DAMVIQNPRYQVTQFGKPVTLSCSQTLNHNVMYWYQQKSSQAPKLLFHYYDKDFNNEADTPDNFQSRRPNTSFCFLDIRSPGLGDTAMYLCATSRDVAGSSYNEQFFGPGTRLTVL.

This clonotype turned up a few times. V is TRBV6-2 or TRBV6-3 and J is TRBJ1-1; D unresolved. Germline V gene lookup returns CDR1 MNHEY and CDR2 SVGEGT. The V gene lost 7 bases and the J gene lost 4 bases, with 10 bases spanning the gap. The CDR3 is made up of 12 amino acids. The CDR3 region is CASKSLGTEAFF. The CDR3, as DNA: TGTGCCAGCAAGTCTTTAGGCACTGAAGCTTTCTTT.